This record looks at one T cell receptor beta chain sequence and its context. The data were obtained in a study of technical replicates of blood from several donors. Sequenced by immunoSEQ multiplex PCR; TCRdb stores in-frame clones only, minus some. The sample carries approximately 81,000 clones, approximately 78% recorded once. Germline assignment: CDR1 ENHRY and CDR2 SYGVKD. V shed 7 bases and J shed 6 bases, with 25 bases lying between them. The CDR3 is made up of 17 amino acids. Sample: PBMCs. This receptor was obtained from a human donor in good health. Some clones in this sample may be carry-over from other donors' samples. The chain recombines TRBV10-3 with TRBJ2-1; D perhaps matches TRBD2 (7 bases). The CDR3 bases are TGTGCCATCAATGCCGCCGCGGGGGCATCGTGGCTCAATGAGCAGTTCTTC. Amino acids: CAINAAAGASWLNEQFF.